The 24 T cell receptor beta chains in this list originate from one sample, sequenced in a study of tumor-infiltrating lymphocytes in primary liver carcinoma (dated by TCRdb to 2016 to 2017). Without any cell sorting, total RNA and DNA were extracted together from about 20-30 mg of bulk tissue using the AllPrep DNA/RNA mini kit. The sequencing machine was an Illumina HiSeq 2500. A constant-region primer and ProtoScript II reverse transcriptase were used to reverse-transcribe TCRbeta-specific cDNA from approximately 550 ng total RNA. Three nested multiplex PCR rounds, following a slightly modified ARM-PCR procedure, were used to build the TCRbeta libraries. Multiplex TRBV1-TRBV30 forward primers and a Cbeta reverse primer were used in the first two PCR rounds, each of which was run for approximately 9 cycles. The public reads were reprocessed in TCRdb via fastp at Q25 and MiXCR, keeping in-frame beta chains. A single entry per CDR3 protein holds the most common genes and DNA from its merged rows. In all, the sample holds about 120,000 distinct CDR3 sequences, and approximately 71% of those were seen once. The top ten constitute 8.1% of the sample.

The sequencing input was tumor-adjacent normal liver tissue. The receptors stem from a woman aged 55 to 70 with primary liver carcinoma and hepatitis B virus infection.

Notes on this clonotype: The junction shows a germline mismatch at one end, possibly a read error. The chain employs TRBV11-2 and TRBJ2-7, with a possible D match to TRBD2 (6 bases). The germline V gene encodes CDR1 SGHAT and CDR2 FQNNGV. The CDR3 sequence is 14 residues long. In nucleotides, the CDR3 is TGTGCCAACAGCTCTCAGGGACTCCGCTACGAGCAGTATTTC. Translated: CANSSQGLRYEQYF.

Concerning this clonotype itself: A much larger clone lies a single base off, so this may be a read error. The V call is TRBV7-9, the J call TRBJ2-1; the D gene is possibly TRBD2 (6 bases). The length of the CDR3 is 14 residues. V was pared by 5 bases and J by 5 bases, with 13 bases between. Germline V CDR1 and CDR2: SEHNR, FQNEAQ (reference sequence). CDR3 nucleotides: TGTGCCAGCAGCCCCCGGGACTGTAACAATGAGCAGTTCTTC. Protein: CASSPRDCNNEQFF.

The chain has TRBV7-9 and TRBJ2-5, with D unresolved. Trimming pared 1 base from V and 2 bases from J, leaving 20 bases between. Germline assignment: CDR1 SEHNR and CDR2 FQNEAQ (reference sequence). CDR3 length: 18 residues. CDR3 DNA sequence: TGTGCCAGCAGCTTAGGGGCCGGCTCTGTGGGCCCACAAGAGACCCAGTACTTC. It translates to CASSLGAGSVGPQETQYF.

A note on this clonotype: This likely comes from a read error, as the CDR3 has no conserved phenylalanine or tryptophan at its end. No DNA is shown, since the ends of the CDR3 on it are uncertain; the CDR3 is the one TCRdb lists. The rearrangement uses TRBV4-2 and TRBJ2-1; the DNA was not compared with TRBD1, the D call given in the table. The CDR3 is 12 amino acids in total, end residues counted. The germline V gene has CDR1 LGHNA and CDR2 YNFKEQ. This CDR3 reads CASSQPGREQLL.

About this clonotype: An end of the junction does not agree with germline; a read error may underlie this. V is TRBV6-5 and J is TRBJ2-6, with a possible D match to TRBD1 (6 bases). The CDR3 length is 16 residues. Germline CDR1 MNHEY, CDR2 SVGAGI. CDR3 bases: TGTGCCAGCACCCGCGTTGGGGGCACTGGGGCCAACGTTCTGACTTTC. Its protein product is CASTRVGGTGANVLTF.

The chain couples TRBV12-3 or TRBV12-4 to TRBJ1-2; unclear D gene. This CDR3 comprises 15 residues. V was shortened by 11 bases and J by 8 bases, with 27 bases between the two germline ends. The CDR3 region has the DNA TGTGCCGGCACTTTTCGGACGATTGGAGCGACGGGCTACACCTTC. Amino acid sequence: CAGTFRTIGATGYTF.

This clonotype was recorded a few times. A much more abundant neighbour one base away suggests this may be a read error. This chain links TRBV30 with TRBJ2-1; D unclear. V lost 1 base to trimming and J lost 2 bases, with 6 bases between them. This CDR3 region has 13 residues. Germline V lookup: CDR1 GTSNPN, CDR2 SVGIG (reference sequence). The CDR3 DNA reads TGTGCCTGGAGTGGCGGAGCCTACAATGAGCAGTTCTTC. Residues: CAWSGGAYNEQFF.

For this clonotype: One end of the junction fails to match germline, which may point to a read error. The chain recombines TRBV28 with TRBJ2-7; tentative D call: TRBD2 (7 bases). In germline, CDR1 is MDHEN, CDR2 SYDVKM. The CDR3 has 15 amino acids. The CDR3 here is CTSSLSGGLFYEQYF. The CDR3 DNA is TGTACCAGCAGTTTATCGGGGGGCCTGTTCTACGAGCAGTACTTC.

Notes on this clonotype: At one end, the junction sequence differs from germline, possibly due to a read error. The CDR3 coding sequence is TGTGCCAGCAGCGAAGTCGTAAAGGCGTCCAAAAACATTCTGTACTTC. Its translation: CASSEVVKASKNILYF. The chain links TRBV6-1 to TRBJ2-4, with D unclear. The CDR3 extends over 16 amino acids. Per the germline V gene, CDR1 is MNHNS and CDR2 is SASEGT.

In its sample, this clonotype was seen many times. CDR3 coding DNA: TGTGCCAGCAGTTACCTCGCAGGTGTCTACGAGCAGTACTTC. It encodes CASSYLAGVYEQYF. The chain is built from TRBV6-5 and TRBJ2-7; D gene uncertain. This CDR3 has 14 amino acids. CDR1 is MNHEY and CDR2 is SVGAGI in the germline V gene. V was pared by 2 bases and J by 3 bases, with 11 bases between.

The chain couples TRBV5-1 to TRBJ2-5, with D perhaps TRBD1 or TRBD2 (5 bases each). With 4 bases removed from V and 4 bases from J, the gap between germline ends came to 20 bases. The germline V gene has CDR1 SGHRS and CDR2 YFSETQ. This CDR3 region has 16 residues. Here the CDR3 reads CASSPRLAGSRETQYF. DNA for the CDR3: TGCGCCAGCAGCCCGCGGTTGGCAGGGAGTAGAGAGACCCAGTACTTC.

This clonotype appeared many times. The chain joins TRBV5-1 to TRBJ2-3; 8 bases align to TRBD2. The trim removed 3 bases at V and 0 bases at J, leaving 12 bases unmatched. Per the germline V gene, CDR1 is SGHRS and CDR2 is YFSETQ. This CDR3 comprises 18 residues. CDR3 loop: CASSSGTSGSTSTDTQYF. CDR3 coding DNA: TGCGCCAGCAGCTCCGGAACTAGCGGATCGACTAGCACAGATACGCAGTATTTT.

On this clonotype: A much bigger clone sits one base away, suggesting this may be a read error. The chain carries TRBV5-1 and TRBJ2-5; 10 nucleotides agree with TRBD2. The germline V gene encodes CDR1 SGHRS and CDR2 YFSETQ. The CDR3 runs to 14 residues. V lost 6 bases, J lost 3 bases, and 5 bases stayed unmatched. The CDR3 nucleotides read TGCGCCAGCAACTCCGGGACTAGCGAAGAGACCCAGTACTTC. Residues: CASNSGTSEETQYF.

There are many counts of this clonotype. The genes are TRBV11-2 and TRBJ2-1; D ambiguous. The CDR3 extends over 13 amino acids. V was cut by 5 bases and J by 2 bases, with 7 bases left in between. Germline loops: CDR1 SGHAT, CDR2 FQNNGV. CDR3 sequence (DNA): TGTGCCAGCAGCCTCTCCACCTACAATGAGCAGTTCTTC. Protein: CASSLSTYNEQFF.

Regarding this clonotype: This is likely a read error, given that the CDR3 carries no conserved phenylalanine or tryptophan at its end. The V gene is TRBV11-2, the J gene TRBJ2-3; D is uncertain. Germline assignment: CDR1 SGHAT and CDR2 FQNNGV. This CDR3 region has 15 residues. Here the CDR3 reads CTSSFGLGRTDTQYS. In nucleotides, the CDR3 is TGTACCAGCAGCTTCGGATTAGGACGCACAGATACGCAGTATTCT.

The rearrangement joins TRBV12-3 or TRBV12-4 to TRBJ2-7; D could derive from TRBD1 or TRBD2 (5 bases each). V dropped 5 bases and J dropped 3 bases, with 14 bases sitting between them. The CDR3 has 14 amino acids. The CDR3 region is CASSPAGSYYEQYF. The CDR3 DNA is TGTGCCAGCAGTCCGGCAGGGAGTTACTACGAGCAGTACTTC.

Remarks on this clonotype: A junction boundary mismatches the germline segment, possibly from a read error. The V call is TRBV5-6, the J call TRBJ1-1; TRBD1 matches at 7 bases. Germline V gene lookup returns CDR1 SGHDT and CDR2 YYEEEE. The CDR3 is 13 amino acids. CDR3 sequence: CARSLQGNIEAFF. The CDR3 DNA sequence: TGTGCCAGGAGCCTACAGGGGAACATTGAAGCTTTCTTT.

A word on this clonotype: This may stem from a read error, because a much larger clone lies one nucleotide away. The chain carries TRBV29-1 and TRBJ1-4; a weak D match, TRBD1 (5 bases). This CDR3 has 11 amino acids. V was cut by 6 bases and J by 7 bases, with 9 bases left in between. The V gene's germline CDR1 is SQVTM and CDR2 ANQGSEA. The CDR3 region has the DNA TGCAGCGTGCGACAGAGTGAAAAACTGTTTTTT. This sequence encodes CSVRQSEKLFF. The full variable domain, its missing parts supplied by reference TRBV29-1 and TRBJ1-4, is SAVISQKPSRDICQRGTSLTIQCQVDSQVTMMFWYRQQPGQSLTLIATANQGSEATYESGFVIDKFPISRPNLTFSTLTVSNMSPEDSSIYLCSVRQSEKLFFGSGTQLSVL.

In the case of this clonotype: Sequence at one end of the junction differs from germline and may be a read error. J is TRBJ2-4 and V is TRBV15, with a possible D match to TRBD1 (6 bases). Germline assignment: CDR1 LNHNV and CDR2 YYDKDF (reference sequence). The CDR3 is 16 residues long. The CDR3 nucleotides read TGTGCCACCATCAGAGATGGACAGATAGCCAAAAACATTCAGTACTTC. This translates into CATIRDGQIAKNIQYF.

This clonotype was observed at least ten times. V and J are TRBV7-9 and TRBJ2-2; 8 bases agree with TRBD2. Germline V gives CDR1 SEHNR, CDR2 FQNEAQ (reference sequence). This CDR3 spans 15 amino acids. V shed 7 bases and J 5 bases; nucleotides not matched to a gene: 9. The CDR3 DNA reads TGTGCCAGCACCGTGAGCGGGAGTGGTACCGGGGAGCTGTTTTTT. Its protein is CASTVSGSGTGELFF.

Regarding this clonotype: The junction departs from germline at one end; a sequencing error may be responsible. The rearrangement joins TRBV5-5 to TRBJ2-7; a weak D match, TRBD1 (5 bases). This CDR3 spans 14 amino acids. Germline loops: CDR1 SGHKS, CDR2 YYEKEE (reference sequence). Written as DNA, the CDR3 is TGTGCCAACAGCTTTGTGACAGAGCCCTACGAGCAGTACTTC. Its translation is CANSFVTEPYEQYF.

This clonotype was found many times. The rearrangement links TRBV28 to TRBJ2-1, with D maybe TRBD2 (5 bases). V dropped 4 bases and J dropped 0 bases, with 10 bases sitting between them. The CDR3 runs to 15 residues. The V gene's germline CDR1 is MDHEN and CDR2 SYDVKM. CDR3 coding DNA: TGTGCCAGCAGTTCGGGTGGGAGCTCCTACAATGAGCAGTTCTTC. Its protein product is CASSSGGSSYNEQFF.

The rearrangement links TRBV11-2 to TRBJ1-2; D is unclear. The V end was cut by 3 bases, the J end by 6 bases, with 8 bases between. The CDR3 is made up of 12 amino acids. The germline gives CDR1 SGHAT, CDR2 FQNNGV. For the CDR3, the DNA is TGTGCCAGCAGCTTTGCCCTGGATGGCTACACCTTC. This translates into CASSFALDGYTF. Full variable domain (outside the CDR3, taken from reference TRBV11-2 and TRBJ1-2): EAGVAQSPRYKIIEKRQSVAFWCNPISGHATLYWYQQILGQGPKLLIQFQNNGVVDDSQLPKDRFSAERLKGVDSTLKIQPAKLEDSAVYLCASSFALDGYTFGSGTRLTVV.

Regarding this clonotype: The junction departs from the called germline gene at one end, perhaps through a read error. The CDR3 nucleotides are TGTGCCAGCAGTTTAGCGGGGAGTCGCGATATGCAGTATTTT. Encoded protein: CASSLAGSRDMQYF. J is TRBJ2-3 and V is TRBV12-3 or TRBV12-4; D is possibly TRBD2 (5 bases). The CDR3 is 14 amino acids.